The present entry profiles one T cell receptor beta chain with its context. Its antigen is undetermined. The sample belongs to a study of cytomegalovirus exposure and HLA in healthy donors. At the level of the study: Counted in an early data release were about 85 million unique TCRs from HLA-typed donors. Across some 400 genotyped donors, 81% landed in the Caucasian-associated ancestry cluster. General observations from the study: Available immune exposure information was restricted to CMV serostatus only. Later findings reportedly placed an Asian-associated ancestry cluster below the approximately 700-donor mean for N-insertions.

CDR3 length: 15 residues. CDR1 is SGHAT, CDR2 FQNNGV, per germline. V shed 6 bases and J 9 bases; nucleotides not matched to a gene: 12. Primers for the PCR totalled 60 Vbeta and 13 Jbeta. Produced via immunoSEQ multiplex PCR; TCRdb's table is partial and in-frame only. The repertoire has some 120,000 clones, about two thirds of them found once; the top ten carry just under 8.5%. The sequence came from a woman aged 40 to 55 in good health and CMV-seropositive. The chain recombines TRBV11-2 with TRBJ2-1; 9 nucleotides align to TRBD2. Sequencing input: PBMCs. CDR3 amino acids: CASRQLAGVGIEQFF. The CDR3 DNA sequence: TGTGCCAGCAGACAATTAGCGGGGGTTGGTATTGAGCAGTTCTTC.